The rows below give T cell receptor beta chains drawn from one sample of a study of cytomegalovirus exposure and HLA in healthy donors. TCRdb keeps only in-frame clones here, not all; method: immunoSEQ multiplex PCR. The sample carries around 160,000 clones, roughly three quarters recorded once. Sequencing was done on a sample of PBMCs. These receptors all stem from a young man in good health and CMV-seropositive. The CDR3 runs from the conserved cysteine through the conserved F or W. A D gene is named only where the DNA matches it firmly. Size values are once, few and many counts, or a class for expanded clones, and some rows have none.

TRBJ1-1 . TRBV10-3 . CAISVNQENTEAFF TGTGCCATCAGTGTTAACCAGGAGAACACTGAAGCTTTCTTT
TRBJ1-4 few TRBV6-4 . CASSSGKDNEKLFF TGTGCCAGCAGCTCCGGGAAAGATAATGAAAAACTGTTTTTT
TRBJ2-2 few TRBV10-3 TRBD1 CAISGTGDHTGELFF TGTGCCATCAGCGGGACAGGGGACCACACCGGGGAGCTGTTTTTT
TRBJ1-1 . TRBV10-1 . CASSLRRDTEAFF TGCGCCAGCAGTCTCAGGAGGGACACTGAAGCTTTCTTT
TRBJ1-1 . TRBV30 TRBD1 CAWRRQGVTEAFF TGTGCCTGGAGAAGACAGGGCGTGACTGAAGCTTTCTTT
TRBJ1-6 . TRBV9 . CASSVGADSNSPLHF TGTGCCAGCAGCGTAGGGGCGGACTCTAATTCACCCCTCCACTTT
TRBJ2-1 . TRBV7-6 TRBD2 CASSLWVLGLAGGSYNEQFF TGTGCCAGCAGCTTATGGGTTTTGGGACTAGCGGGGGGGTCCTACAATGAGCAGTTCTTC
TRBJ2-4 . TRBV6-1 . CASSHEGLAKNIQYF TGTGCCAGCAGTCATGAGGGTCTGGCCAAAAACATTCAGTACTTC
TRBJ2-5 . TRBV7-3 TRBD1 CASSPGQGAMGKTQYF TGTGCCAGCAGTCCAGGCCAGGGGGCGATGGGAAAGACCCAGTACTTC
TRBJ2-3 . TRBV7-3 . CASSRAAGDTQYF TGTGCCAGCAGCAGGGCAGCGGGAGATACGCAGTATTTT
TRBJ2-1 . TRBV19 . CASHYGGGEQFF TGTGCCAGTCATTACGGGGGTGGTGAGCAGTTCTTC
TRBJ1-2 . TRBV18 . CASSPGGVGLYGYTF TGTGCCAGCTCACCAGGGGGGGTAGGACTCTATGGCTACACCTTC
TRBJ1-5 . TRBV4-1 . CASSQDRGGGQPQHF TGCGCCAGCAGCCAAGATAGGGGGGGAGGGCAGCCCCAGCATTTT
TRBJ2-1 . TRBV29-1 TRBD1 CSVDDGTDLLTNNEQFF TGCAGCGTTGATGATGGGACAGACCTACTTACCAACAATGAGCAGTTCTTC
TRBJ1-3 once TRBV4-1 . CASSEEPPASGAGNTIYF TGCGCCAGCAGCGAAGAACCCCCAGCTTCGGGTGCTGGAAACACCATATATTTT
TRBJ1-6 . TRBV30 TRBD1 CAWSVRGQGVSSYNSPLHF TGTGCCTGGAGTGTACGCGGACAGGGTGTTAGCTCCTATAATTCACCCCTCCACTTT
TRBJ1-1 . TRBV10-3 . CAISEGQSAFF TGTGCCATCAGTGAGGGGCAGTCGGCTTTCTTT
TRBJ1-1 . TRBV6-5 TRBD1 CASGQGEVAFF TGTGCCAGTGGACAGGGGGAGGTAGCTTTCTTT
TRBJ2-5 once TRBV19 TRBD1 CASSSHRDRGRETQYF TGTGCCAGTAGCTCCCATAGGGACAGGGGTAGAGAGACCCAGTACTTC
TRBJ2-3 . TRBV5-1 . CASSPLVGSADTQYF TGCGCCAGCAGCCCATTAGTCGGGAGCGCAGATACGCAGTATTTT
TRBJ2-5 . TRBV28 TRBD2 CASSLPGGTETQYF TGTGCCAGCAGTTTGCCGGGGGGGACGGAGACCCAGTACTTC
TRBJ1-4 . TRBV29-1 . CSVERLGNGGAVANEKLFF TGCAGCGTTGAGAGGTTGGGGAACGGAGGAGCGGTCGCAAATGAAAAACTGTTTTTT
TRBJ2-6 . TRBV9 . CASTKQAGGANVLTF TGTGCCAGCACCAAGCAGGCCGGTGGGGCCAACGTCCTGACTTTC
TRBJ2-3 . TRBV5-6 . CASSRQRGTDTQYF TGTGCCAGCAGCCGTCAGAGGGGGACAGATACGCAGTATTTT
TRBJ2-5 . TRBV7-6 . CASSLHHSGDPRETQYF TGTGCCAGCAGCCTCCATCATAGCGGCGATCCGCGGGAGACCCAGTACTTC
TRBJ1-5 . TRBV27 . CASSSFPRVKGDQPQHF TGTGCCAGCAGTTCTTTCCCCCGAGTAAAGGGGGATCAGCCCCAGCATTTT
TRBJ2-5 . TRBV5-4 TRBD1 CASSNWGQGIGETQYF TGTGCCAGCAGCAACTGGGGACAGGGTATCGGAGAGACCCAGTACTTC
TRBJ1-5 . TRBV30 . CAWSTGRSGLSNQPQHF TGTGCCTGGTCGACAGGCCGCTCAGGTCTTAGCAATCAGCCCCAGCATTTT
TRBJ1-1 few TRBV19 . CASSMVTGNTEAFF TGTGCCAGTAGTATGGTGACGGGGAACACTGAAGCTTTCTTT
TRBJ1-2 few TRBV19 TRBD1 CASSMGQARPGYGYTF TGTGCCAGTAGTATGGGACAGGCTCGTCCGGGTTATGGCTACACCTTC
TRBJ2-2 few TRBV6-6 . CASSLSSVVSLFF TGTGCCAGCAGTTTGTCTTCAGTGGTTTCGCTGTTTTTT
TRBJ1-5 once TRBV6-4 . CASSRDGSNQPQHF TGTGCCAGCAGCCGCGACGGGAGCAATCAGCCCCAGCATTTT
TRBJ2-1 . TRBV28 . CASSPWGDYNEQFF TGTGCCAGCAGTCCTTGGGGGGACTACAATGAGCAGTTCTTC
TRBJ1-2 . TRBV4-2 . CASSQGGGGVRGYTF TGTGCCAGCAGCCAAGGGGGCGGGGGAGTGAGGGGCTACACCTTC
TRBJ2-2 . TRBV7-9 . CASRPLAGTANTGELFF TGTGCCAGCAGGCCACTGGCGGGCACAGCAAACACCGGGGAGCTGTTTTTT
TRBJ2-1 few TRBV11-2 TRBD2 CASSLKAGGIYNEQFF TGTGCCAGCAGCTTAAAGGCGGGAGGGATCTACAATGAGCAGTTCTTC
TRBJ2-3 few TRBV5-1 TRBD2 CASSLGGLAVSTDTQYF TGCGCCAGCAGCTTGGGGGGACTAGCGGTGAGCACAGATACGCAGTATTTT
TRBJ2-1 . TRBV5-1 . CASSFYRRQLNYNEQFF TGCGCCAGCAGCTTTTATAGAAGACAGCTAAACTACAATGAGCAGTTCTTC
TRBJ1-2 . TRBV28 . CASSGMNRVHGYTF TGTGCCAGCAGTGGAATGAACAGGGTTCATGGCTACACCTTC
TRBJ1-5 . TRBV28 TRBD1 CASSSRTGYGNQPQHF TGTGCCAGCAGTTCACGGACAGGGTATGGCAATCAGCCCCAGCATTTT
TRBJ1-1 . TRBV7-2 TRBD1 CASRETGGTEAFF TGTGCCAGCAGGGAGACAGGGGGCACTGAAGCTTTCTTT
TRBJ1-1 few TRBV9 . CASSQEMNTEAFF TGTGCCAGCAGCCAAGAGATGAACACTGAAGCTTTCTTT
TRBJ1-1 . TRBV2 . CASRPQWLRGTEAFF TGTGCCAGCAGACCACAGTGGCTGCGGGGCACTGAAGCTTTCTTT
TRBJ1-4 . TRBV7-5 . CARSSGESNEKLFF TGTGCCAGAAGCTCGGGGGAGTCTAATGAAAAACTGTTTTTT
TRBJ2-3 . TRBV2 . CASRTPRGGDTQYF TGTGCCAGCAGGACCCCCCGGGGTGGAGATACGCAGTATTTT
TRBJ1-2 few TRBV6-6 TRBD1 CASSLPGDRANDGYTF TGTGCCAGCAGTCTACCCGGCGACAGGGCTAATGATGGCTACACCTTC
TRBJ2-5 . TRBV7-9 TRBD2 CASSLGPAGVQETQYF TGTGCCAGCAGCTTAGGCCCAGCGGGGGTACAAGAGACCCAGTACTTC
TRBJ2-2 . TRBV28 . CASSSRTFRRVTGELFF TGTGCCAGCAGTTCGAGGACATTCCGACGCGTTACCGGGGAGCTGTTTTTT
TRBJ1-5 once TRBV11-3 TRBD1 CASSSTQGQQDQPQHF TGTGCCAGCAGCTCAACTCAGGGACAGCAGGATCAGCCCCAGCATTTT
TRBJ1-2 few TRBV5-4 . CASSLASQGNYGYTF TGTGCCAGCAGCTTGGCCAGTCAGGGTAACTATGGCTACACCTTC
TRBJ1-2 . TRBV27 . CASSLGQDLYGYTF TGTGCCAGCAGTTTAGGGCAGGATTTGTATGGCTACACCTTC
TRBJ1-6 . TRBV30 . CAWSVQGASPLHF TGTGCCTGGAGTGTCCAGGGTGCGTCACCCCTCCACTTT
TRBJ1-6 . TRBV10-1 TRBD1 CASGFPPYRGIRSFGDNSPLHF TGCGCCAGCGGTTTCCCCCCATACAGGGGAATTAGGTCCTTCGGCGATAATTCACCCCTCCACTTT
TRBJ1-5 . TRBV30 TRBD1 CAWSVKGGGQPQHF TGTGCCTGGAGTGTAAAAGGGGGCGGTCAGCCCCAGCATTTT
TRBJ1-1 few TRBV10-3 TRBD1 CAISGQGLNTEAFF TGTGCCATCAGTGGACAGGGGTTGAACACTGAAGCTTTCTTT